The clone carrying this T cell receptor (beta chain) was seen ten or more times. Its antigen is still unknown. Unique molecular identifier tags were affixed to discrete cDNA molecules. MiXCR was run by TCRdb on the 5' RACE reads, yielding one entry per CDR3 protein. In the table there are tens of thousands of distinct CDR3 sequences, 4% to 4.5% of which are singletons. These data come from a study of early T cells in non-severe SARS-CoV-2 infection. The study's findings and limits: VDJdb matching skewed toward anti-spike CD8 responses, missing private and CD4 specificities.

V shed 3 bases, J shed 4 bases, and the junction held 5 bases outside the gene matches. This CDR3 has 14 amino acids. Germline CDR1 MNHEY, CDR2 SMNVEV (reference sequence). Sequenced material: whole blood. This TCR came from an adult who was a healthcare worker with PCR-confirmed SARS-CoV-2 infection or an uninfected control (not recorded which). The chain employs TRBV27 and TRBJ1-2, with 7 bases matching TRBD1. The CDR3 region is CASSFQGEGYGYTF. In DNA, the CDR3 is TGTGCCAGCAGTTTCCAGGGGGAGGGCTATGGCTACACCTTC.